This note documents a single T cell receptor beta chain sequence. Only one count was recorded for this clone. No cognate antigen has been identified for it. Base qualities were left out, and no much larger clone turns up one base away. Participants were included only if at least one PBMC sample before ART initiation and at least two post-ART samples were available. Treatment was received in the United States of America by all participants with HIV. Before DNA extraction, cryopreserved samples of about 0.9-11 million PBMC were thawed and then washed. At the time of the earliest PBMC sample, participants with HIV were aged between about 23 and 54 years. Each participant contributed PBMC samples from 1-4 timepoints before ART initiation and 2-8 timepoints after ART initiation, with a median of 7 samples. Serial HIV viral load, CD4+ T-cell count, ART history and demographic data were obtained for every participant. Using a Qiagen kit on a QIAcube, genomic DNA was extracted from unsorted PBMC, with samples processed in batches of 12.

This record belongs to a study of long-term antiretroviral therapy in people with HIV (dated by TCRdb to between 2020 and 2023). About the study as a whole: The earliest samples were collected about a decade before the 2015 WHO recommendation for immediate ART, when ART was typically delayed until CD4 counts fell. Whether ART initiation and durable HIV suppression were associated with changes in peripheral blood TRB repertoire composition and diversity was tested in a retrospective serial study. No cross-contamination during QIAcube processing turned up in test extractions that ran a monoclonal T-cell line alongside about 35 polyclonal samples. From 30 adults with confirmed HIV infection, the cohort provided 150 to 200 cryopreserved PBMC samples, gathered serially across a mean of approximately six years (range 1-12). Among the 30 to 35 participants with HIV, about 11 were female.

Findings and caveats that apply to the study as a whole: Inferences about post-ART repertoire changes are limited because no data were available on ART adherence, viral resistance or therapy changes. Starting ART was linked to a significant rise in TRB diversity, yet even after long-term ART the diversity remained significantly lower than in transplant donor controls. The samples span the years 2004 to 2017, and the ART regimens used at that time may not be as effective as current regimens. CDR3 length ranges in HIV repertoires were narrower than in controls, and network structure suggested an antigen-experienced repertoire with only a slight naive shift after ART. Owing to limited PBMC availability, only the TCR beta chain was sequenced, without alpha chain pairing. Unsorted PBMC were profiled instead of sorted CD4+ and CD8+ T cells because pre-ART samples had limited cell numbers. Expanded TRB clones identified before ART initiation dominated the repertoire across all time points, though the dominance fluctuated and decreased in many PLHIV after ART.

Sequencing of the TRB variable region was done with the immunoSEQ hsTCRB v3.0 assay at survey level resolution. The target sequencing depth for TRB was 40,000-50,000 T-cell genomes per sample. TRB libraries were pooled and sequenced on an Illumina MiSeq using a v3 150-cycle kit. The authors processed their data as follows. Analysis of repertoires was carried out in R inside a reproducible Nextflow workflow spanning QC, data transformation and analysis. Custom analyses were implemented in LymphoSeq2, an R package for AIRR-Seq data exploration. Several samples yielding fewer than 5000 total TRB sequences were excluded, leaving 188 analyzed HIV repertoires. Among the approximately 190 retained HIV repertoires, 55 to 65 were collected before ART initiation and around 130 after ART initiation. Each repertoire was downsampled to 5000 TRB nucleotide sequences, and summary statistics were averaged across 100 downsampling iterations. The analysis kept only TRB sequences whose CDR3 regions were at least seven amino acids long. Diversity was measured with a Shannon entropy-derived clonality score and the Gini coefficient. In the repertoire networks, any two of the top 5000 CDR3 amino acid sequences were linked whenever the two sequences differed by an edit distance of one. Antigen specificity groups and MHC restriction were predicted for TRB CDR3 amino acid sequences with GLIPH2. To flag known CMV, EBV, HIV or tissue antigen associations, CDR3 amino acid sequences were matched against VDJdb and McPAS-TCR. Pre-ART, post-ART and control groups were compared with Wilcoxon signed-rank tests and Holm-Bonferroni correction. TCRdb mirrors the immuneACCESS table, restricted to in-frame sequences. Some clones are absent from its copies; in checked studies, under half trace to an unresolved V gene, and the reason for the others is unknown. The DNA was the basis for D and trimming; V, J and clone size are from that table. Present in this sample are some 28,000 clones, roughly 93% of which were seen just once. 10% of the sample belongs to the ten largest clones.

The CDR3 has 13 amino acids, counting the end cysteine and phenylalanine. Only the CDR3 DNA stays, 39 bases, in frame from base 1. For CDR1 and CDR2, the germline V gene lists SGHTA and FQGNSA. V is cut by 5 bases and J by 4 bases, and the space between the germline ends is 12 bases. The chain was built from TRBV7-2 and TRBJ2-7; a tentative D match to TRBD1 spans 6 bases. The receptor comes from a man aged 40-55 years with HIV. The sample here was unsorted PBMCs, taken 6.2 years after starting antiretroviral therapy. At the DNA level, the sequence is TGTGCCAGCAGCCAAGTAAGGGGGTACGAGCAGTACTTC. Translation gives CASSQVRGYEQYF.